A selection of T cell receptor beta chains follows, all from one sample in a study of Ad26.COV2.S vaccination and SARS-CoV-2 variants. Produced via immunoSEQ multiplex PCR; TCRdb's table is partial and in-frame only. The sample lists around 500,000 clones, about nine tenths occurring once. The source material was peripheral blood, sampled in a trial of Ad26.COV2.S vaccine versus placebo. These receptors were obtained from a person between 18 and 59 years old who received the Ad26.COV2.S COVID-19 vaccine or a placebo. CDR3s include the opening cysteine and the closing phenylalanine or tryptophan. Each record gives: V gene, D gene, J gene, clone size, CDR3 protein, CDR3 DNA. The D gene is left open where the match is weak. The listing skips clone size in some rows; elsewhere it reads once, few, many or a size class.

V: TRBV11-2; D: .; J: TRBJ1-3; size: .; CDR3: CASSLDPAGRAVGNTIYF; DNA: TGTGCCAGCAGCTTAGATCCGGCCGGCAGGGCGGTCGGAAACACCATATATTTT
V: TRBV7-2; D: .; J: TRBJ2-1; size: .; CDR3: CASSQTLGTYNEQFF; DNA: TGTGCCAGCAGCCAAACTTTGGGCACCTACAATGAGCAGTTCTTC
V: TRBV5-1; D: .; J: TRBJ2-2; size: .; CDR3: CASSLRTVNTGELFF; DNA: TGCGCCAGCAGCTTGAGGACAGTGAACACCGGGGAGCTGTTTTTT
V: TRBV6-1; D: TRBD1; J: TRBJ2-5; size: .; CDR3: CASSEEGTGRETQYF; DNA: TGTGCCAGCAGTGAAGAAGGGACAGGGAGGGAGACCCAGTACTTC
V: TRBV7-2; D: .; J: TRBJ1-5; size: few; CDR3: CASSFGLDRSNQPQHF; DNA: TGTGCCAGCAGCTTTGGTTTGGATCGAAGCAATCAGCCCCAGCATTTT
V: TRBV5-6; D: TRBD1; J: TRBJ2-7; size: .; CDR3: CASSETGTGEDEQYF; DNA: TGTGCCAGCAGCGAGACGGGGACAGGCGAGGACGAGCAGTACTTC
V: TRBV27; D: .; J: TRBJ2-3; size: once; CDR3: CASSPWGVTDTQYF; DNA: TGTGCCAGCAGTCCCTGGGGGGTCACAGATACGCAGTATTTT
V: TRBV29-1; D: .; J: TRBJ1-1; size: .; CDR3: CSATPGRNTEAFF; DNA: TGCAGCGCCACACCCGGGCGCAACACTGAAGCTTTCTTT
V: TRBV7-9; D: TRBD1; J: TRBJ1-3; size: .; CDR3: CASRGDRSGNTIYF; DNA: TGTGCCAGCAGGGGGGACAGGAGTGGAAACACCATATATTTT
V: TRBV2; D: .; J: TRBJ2-3; size: .; CDR3: CASSEFGVPLTQYF; DNA: TGTGCCAGCAGTGAGTTTGGAGTTCCCTTGACGCAGTATTTT
V: TRBV9; D: .; J: TRBJ2-3; size: .; CDR3: CASSARSLVPWGTDTQYF; DNA: TGTGCCAGCAGCGCAAGGAGTCTGGTACCATGGGGCACAGATACGCAGTATTTT
V: TRBV29-1; D: .; J: TRBJ2-3; size: .; CDR3: CSVRRGGTDTQYF; DNA: TGCAGCGTTAGAAGGGGAGGCACAGATACGCAGTATTTT
V: TRBV6-5; D: .; J: TRBJ1-3; size: .; CDR3: CASRIHGSGNTIYF; DNA: TGTGCCAGCAGAATCCATGGATCTGGAAACACCATATATTTT
V: TRBV19; D: .; J: TRBJ1-2; size: few; CDR3: CASTPGLLYGYTF; DNA: TGTGCCAGTACCCCGGGACTGCTCTATGGCTACACCTTC
V: TRBV9; D: .; J: TRBJ1-2; size: .; CDR3: CASRNHRERDYGYTF; DNA: TGTGCCAGCAGAAACCACAGGGAACGGGACTATGGCTACACCTTC
V: TRBV2; D: .; J: TRBJ2-7; size: once; CDR3: CASTLGLQGGEQYF; DNA: TGTGCCAGCACCCTAGGTCTCCAGGGGGGCGAGCAGTACTTC
V: TRBV6-2/TRBV6-3; D: .; J: TRBJ2-2; size: .; CDR3: CASSYSVDGPNTGELFF; DNA: TGTGCCAGCAGTTACTCGGTCGACGGCCCGAACACCGGGGAGCTGTTTTTT
V: TRBV4-1; D: .; J: TRBJ2-7; size: .; CDR3: CASSPEGGSTYEQYF; DNA: TGCGCCAGCAGCCCCGAAGGTGGCAGTACCTACGAGCAGTACTTC
V: TRBV6-5; D: .; J: TRBJ2-7; size: .; CDR3: CASSRSYEQYF; DNA: TGTGCCAGCAGTCGCAGCTACGAGCAGTACTTC
V: TRBV9; D: TRBD2; J: TRBJ2-5; size: .; CDR3: CASSPRLAEETQYF; DNA: TGTGCCAGCAGCCCTAGACTAGCGGAAGAGACCCAGTACTTC
V: TRBV6-5; D: .; J: TRBJ1-1; size: .; CDR3: CASGTNMNTEAFF; DNA: TGTGCCAGCGGAACGAACATGAACACTGAAGCTTTCTTT
V: TRBV7-2; D: .; J: TRBJ2-3; size: .; CDR3: CASTTGTFTDTQYF; DNA: TGTGCCAGCACTACAGGAACCTTCACAGATACGCAGTATTTT
V: TRBV28; D: .; J: TRBJ2-7; size: .; CDR3: CASSLLRAGYYEQYF; DNA: TGTGCCAGCAGCCTCCTGAGGGCAGGGTACTACGAGCAGTACTTC
V: TRBV5-1; D: .; J: TRBJ2-2; size: .; CDR3: CASRYTPAGNTGELFF; DNA: TGCGCCAGCAGATATACCCCAGCGGGGAACACCGGGGAGCTGTTTTTT
V: TRBV2; D: TRBD1; J: TRBJ1-6; size: .; CDR3: CASSGGQGAGSPLHF; DNA: TGTGCCAGCAGTGGCGGGCAGGGGGCCGGTTCACCCCTCCACTTT
V: TRBV28; D: .; J: TRBJ2-7; size: .; CDR3: CASQGYEQYF; DNA: TGTGCCAGCCAGGGATACGAGCAGTACTTC
V: TRBV9; D: .; J: TRBJ1-2; size: .; CDR3: CASSGPSGYGYTF; DNA: TGTGCCAGCAGCGGTCCTTCGGGGTATGGCTACACCTTC
V: TRBV6-5; D: .; J: TRBJ1-1; size: .; CDR3: CASVGGRFTEAFF; DNA: TGTGCCAGCGTAGGGGGGAGGTTTACTGAAGCTTTCTTT
V: TRBV4-1; D: TRBD2; J: TRBJ2-3; size: .; CDR3: CASSQGLAGEGADTQYF; DNA: TGCGCCAGCAGCCAAGGACTAGCGGGAGAGGGGGCAGATACGCAGTATTTT
V: TRBV10-3; D: .; J: TRBJ1-4; size: .; CDR3: CAISDPTSTNEKLFF; DNA: TGTGCCATCAGTGACCCGACAAGTACTAATGAAAAACTGTTTTTT
V: TRBV28; D: TRBD2; J: TRBJ2-1; size: once; CDR3: CASRLAGEGNEQFF; DNA: TGTGCCAGCAGACTAGCGGGAGAAGGGAATGAGCAGTTCTTC